These 12 T cell receptor beta chains were sequenced from one sample in a study of cytomegalovirus exposure and HLA in healthy donors. Primers included in the PCR were 60 Vbeta and 13 Jbeta primers. The table came from immunoSEQ multiplex PCR; TCRdb's copy has only in-frame clones and leaves some out. This sample has fewer than 150,000 clones, with about 80% found just once. Sequenced input: PBMCs. Receptors were obtained from a male donor in good health and CMV-seronegative.

Points on this clone: The sample has other DNA sequences that encode this CDR3 too. The gene calls are TRBV5-1 and TRBJ2-7; TRBD1 matches 9 bases. J was trimmed by 4 bases and V by 2 bases; bases with no gene match: 4. The CDR3 is made up of 14 amino acids. Germline CDR1 and CDR2: SGHRS and YFSETQ. Here the CDR3 reads CASSFGTGSYEQYF. For the CDR3, the DNA is TGCGCCAGCAGCTTTGGGACAGGGTCGTACGAGCAGTACTTC.

This chain links TRBV21-1 with TRBJ2-5; the table's D call of TRBD1 was not tested on the DNA. TRBV21-1 is termed a pseudogene. The CDR3 consists of 17 residues. This CDR3 is CASSKLPRDTRGETQYF. The CDR3 coding sequence is TGTGCCAGCAGCAAGTTGCCTCGGGACACCAGGGGGGAGACCCAGTACTTC.

The chain uses TRBV2 and TRBJ2-7; no reliable D call. This CDR3 is 14 amino acids long. V dropped 7 bases and J dropped 5 bases, with 18 bases sitting between them. CDR1 is SNHLY, CDR2 FYNNEI, per germline. The CDR3 DNA reads TGTGCCAGCATGATGAGATCGAGCCCCCACGAGCAGTACTTC. As protein: CASMMRSSPHEQYF.

Comments on this clone: An end of the junction differs from the germline gene, which may be a read error. The chain uses TRBV6-1 and TRBJ1-2, with D maybe TRBD1 (5 bases). CDR1 and CDR2 from the germline V gene are MNHNS and SASEGT. The CDR3 is 13 amino acids. Written as DNA, the CDR3 is TGTGCGAGCAGTAGGGCAGGGAACTATGGCTACACCTTC. Protein sequence: CASSRAGNYGYTF.

The chain has TRBV6-4 and TRBJ2-7, with D perhaps TRBD1 (5 bases). With 7 bases removed from V and 1 base from J, the gap between germline ends came to 14 bases. The CDR3 has 14 residues. Germline V lookup: CDR1 MRHNA, CDR2 SNTAGT. The CDR3 DNA sequence: TGTGCCAGCACCACTTTACGGACATCCTACGAGCAGTACTTC. This codes for CASTTLRTSYEQYF.

This clone was detected a few times. The chain has TRBV7-9 and TRBJ2-5; 8 bases agree with TRBD1. The CDR3 length is 15 residues. J lost 4 bases, V lost 5 bases, and 9 bases had no gene match. CDR1 and CDR2 from the germline V gene are SEHNR and FQNEAQ (reference sequence). The CDR3 spells CASSQGQGRVETQYF. The CDR3 nucleotides are TGTGCCAGCAGCCAAGGACAGGGTCGGGTAGAGACCCAGTACTTC. Supplemented by reference TRBV7-9 and TRBJ2-5, the full variable domain reads DTGVSQNPRHKITKRGQNVTFRCDPISEHNRLYWYRQTLGQGPEFLTYFQNEAQLEKSRLLSDRFSAERPKGSFSTLEIQRTEQGDSAMYLCASSQGQGRVETQYFGPGTRLLVL.

V and J are TRBV10-1 and TRBJ2-7; 8 bases match TRBD1. With 8 bases clipped from V and 5 bases from J, the junction kept 11 bases outside the gene matches. CDR1 WNHNN and CDR2 SYGVQD come from the germline V gene (reference sequence). This CDR3 is 14 amino acids long. The CDR3, as DNA: TGCGCCAGCGGGCCAGGGGGCATTCCCAACGAGCAGTACTTC. The encoded protein is CASGPGGIPNEQYF.

This clone was seen only a few times. The V gene is TRBV30, the J gene TRBJ1-2; 9 bases align to TRBD1. Germline values: CDR1 GTSNPN, CDR2 SVGIG (reference sequence). J gave up 13 bases and V 5 bases, and 14 bases lay outside the gene matches. The CDR3 contains 13 residues. Here the CDR3 DNA reads TGTGCCTGGTTAACCGGGACAGGGCGAAAAAGCACCTTC. As protein: CAWLTGTGRKSTF. The whole variable domain, filled in from reference TRBV30 and TRBJ1-2, reads SQTIHQWPATLVQPVGSPLSLECTVEGTSNPNLYWYRQAAGRGLQLLFYSVGIGQISSEVPQNLSASRPQDRQFILSSKKLLLSDSGFYLCAWLTGTGRKSTFGSGTRLTVV.

This chain uses TRBV30 with TRBJ1-1, with TRBD1 as a possible D gene (5 bases). V was pared by 7 bases and J by 5 bases, with 14 bases between. This CDR3 region has 12 residues. Germline loops: CDR1 GTSNPN, CDR2 SVGIG (reference sequence). The CDR3 spells CAFGVGGTEAFF. Here the CDR3 DNA reads TGTGCCTTCGGAGTGGGGGGGACTGAAGCTTTCTTT.

This chain connects TRBV5-4 to TRBJ1-2; maybe TRBD1 (5 bases). The CDR3 runs 15 residues. Trimming left V 1 base short and J 3 bases short, with 13 bases between. The germline gives CDR1 SGHNT, CDR2 YYREEE (reference sequence). The CDR3 loop reads CASSLITGLDYGYTF. Written as DNA, the CDR3 is TGTGCCAGCAGCTTGATCACAGGCTTGGACTATGGCTACACCTTC.

This clone was recorded once. This sequence joins TRBV27 and TRBJ1-1; maybe TRBD1 (6 bases). Germline V gene sequence: CDR1 MNHEY, CDR2 SMNVEV (reference sequence). The CDR3 sequence is 14 residues long. V shed 0 bases and J shed 8 bases, with 13 bases lying between them. CDR3 loop: CASSLSQGRREAFF. In DNA, the CDR3 is TGTGCCAGCAGTTTATCACAGGGAAGGAGGGAAGCTTTCTTT.

The V call is TRBV2, the J call TRBJ2-2; D gene ambiguous. Germline V gene sequence: CDR1 SNHLY, CDR2 FYNNEI. V was pared by 3 bases and J by 7 bases, with 9 bases between. The CDR3 is 13 amino acids. The DNA for the CDR3 is TGTGCCAGCAGTGACCTAATGAGCGGGGAGCTGTTTTTT. It translates to CASSDLMSGELFF.